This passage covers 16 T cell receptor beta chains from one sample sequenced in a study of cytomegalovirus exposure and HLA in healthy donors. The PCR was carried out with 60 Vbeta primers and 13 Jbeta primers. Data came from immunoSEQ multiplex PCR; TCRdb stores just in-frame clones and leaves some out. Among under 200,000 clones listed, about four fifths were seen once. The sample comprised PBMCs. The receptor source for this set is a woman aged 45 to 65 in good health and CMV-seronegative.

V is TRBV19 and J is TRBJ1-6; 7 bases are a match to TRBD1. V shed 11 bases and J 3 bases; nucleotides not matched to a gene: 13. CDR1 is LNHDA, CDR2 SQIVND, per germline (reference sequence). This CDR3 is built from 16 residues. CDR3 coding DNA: TGTGCCTGTTTAACAGGGGCCAGATACTATAATTCACCCCTCCACTTT. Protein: CACLTGARYYNSPLHF.

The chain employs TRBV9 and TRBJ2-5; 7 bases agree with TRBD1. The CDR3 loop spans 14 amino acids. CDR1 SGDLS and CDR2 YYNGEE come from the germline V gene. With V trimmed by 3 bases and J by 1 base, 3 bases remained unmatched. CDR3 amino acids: CASSADRVQETQYF. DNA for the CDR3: TGTGCCAGCAGCGCTGACAGGGTCCAAGAGACCCAGTACTTC.

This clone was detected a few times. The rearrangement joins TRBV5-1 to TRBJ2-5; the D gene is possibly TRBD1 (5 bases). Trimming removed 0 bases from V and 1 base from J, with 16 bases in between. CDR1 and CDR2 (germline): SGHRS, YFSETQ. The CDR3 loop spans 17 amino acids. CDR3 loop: CASSLGGVALTQETQYF. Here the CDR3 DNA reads TGCGCCAGCAGCTTGGGGGGCGTAGCCTTAACCCAAGAGACCCAGTACTTC.

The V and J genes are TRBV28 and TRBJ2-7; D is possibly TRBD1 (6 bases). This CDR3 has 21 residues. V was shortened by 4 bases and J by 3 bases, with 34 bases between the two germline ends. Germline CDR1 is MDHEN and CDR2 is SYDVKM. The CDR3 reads CASSSLLSQGKGDKIVYEQYF. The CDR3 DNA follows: TGTGCCAGCAGTTCTCTCCTCTCACAGGGAAAAGGAGATAAGATCGTCTACGAGCAGTACTTC.

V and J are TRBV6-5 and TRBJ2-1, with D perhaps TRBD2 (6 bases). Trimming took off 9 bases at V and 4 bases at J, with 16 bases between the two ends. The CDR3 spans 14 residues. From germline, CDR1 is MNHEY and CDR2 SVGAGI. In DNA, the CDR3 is TGTGCCAGGGGTCCCGGGGGTTTTTACAATGAGCAGTTCTTC. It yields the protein CARGPGGFYNEQFF.

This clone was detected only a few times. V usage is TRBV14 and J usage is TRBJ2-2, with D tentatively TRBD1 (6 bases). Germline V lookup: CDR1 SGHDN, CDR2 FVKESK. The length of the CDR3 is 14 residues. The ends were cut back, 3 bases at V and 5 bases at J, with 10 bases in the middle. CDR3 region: CASSHLDRTGELFF. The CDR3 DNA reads TGTGCCAGCAGCCATTTAGACAGGACCGGGGAGCTGTTTTTT.

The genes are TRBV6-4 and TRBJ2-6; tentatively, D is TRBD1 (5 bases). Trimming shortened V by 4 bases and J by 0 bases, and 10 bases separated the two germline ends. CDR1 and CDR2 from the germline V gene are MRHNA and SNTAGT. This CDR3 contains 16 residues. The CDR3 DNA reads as TGTGCCAGCAGTGGCCCCGACAGCTCTGGGGCCAACGTCCTGACTTTC. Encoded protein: CASSGPDSSGANVLTF.

The CDR3 here is CASRTGGKSSYEQYF. The CDR3 DNA follows: TGTGCCAGCAGGACAGGGGGCAAGAGCTCCTACGAGCAGTACTTC. V gene TRBV28 combines with J gene TRBJ2-7; 10 bases match TRBD1. J was trimmed by 0 bases and V by 6 bases; bases with no gene match: 5. In germline, CDR1 is MDHEN, CDR2 SYDVKM. The CDR3 covers 15 residues.

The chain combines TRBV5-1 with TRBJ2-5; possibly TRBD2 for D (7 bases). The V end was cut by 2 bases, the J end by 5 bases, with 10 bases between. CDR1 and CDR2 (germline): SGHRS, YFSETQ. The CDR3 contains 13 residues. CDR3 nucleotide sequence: TGCGCCAGCAGCTTCGGGGGGCCCGAGACCCAGTACTTC. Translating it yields CASSFGGPETQYF.

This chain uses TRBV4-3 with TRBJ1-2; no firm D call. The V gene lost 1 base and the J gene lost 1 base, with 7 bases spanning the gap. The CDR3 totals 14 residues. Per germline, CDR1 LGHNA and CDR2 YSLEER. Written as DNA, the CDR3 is TGCGCCAGCAGCCAAGGGTACATTAACTATGGCTACACCTTC. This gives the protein CASSQGYINYGYTF.

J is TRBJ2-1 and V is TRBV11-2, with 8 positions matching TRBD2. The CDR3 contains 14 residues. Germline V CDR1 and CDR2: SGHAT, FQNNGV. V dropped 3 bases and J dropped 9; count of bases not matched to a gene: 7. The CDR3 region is CASSFNGGAGEQFF. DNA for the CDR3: TGTGCCAGCAGCTTCAACGGGGGGGCGGGTGAGCAGTTCTTC.

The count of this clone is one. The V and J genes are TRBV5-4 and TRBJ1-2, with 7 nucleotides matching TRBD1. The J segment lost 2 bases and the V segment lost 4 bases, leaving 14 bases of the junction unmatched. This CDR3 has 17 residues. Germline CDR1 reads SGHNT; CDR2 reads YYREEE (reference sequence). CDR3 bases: TGTGCCAGCAGCCCGGGCCGGGGACAGCCAGCGAACTATGGCTACACCTTC. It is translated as CASSPGRGQPANYGYTF.

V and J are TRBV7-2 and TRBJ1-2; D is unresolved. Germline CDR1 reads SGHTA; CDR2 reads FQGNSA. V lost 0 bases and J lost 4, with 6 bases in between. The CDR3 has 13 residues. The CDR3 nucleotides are TGTGCCAGCAGCTTAGCACAGTCCTATGGCTACACCTTC. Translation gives CASSLAQSYGYTF. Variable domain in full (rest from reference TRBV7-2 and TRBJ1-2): GAGVSQSPSNKVTEKGKDVELRCDPISGHTALYWYRQSLGQGLEFLIYFQGNSAPDKSGLPSDRFSAERTGGSVSTLTIQRTQQEDSAVYLCASSLAQSYGYTFGSGTRLTVV.

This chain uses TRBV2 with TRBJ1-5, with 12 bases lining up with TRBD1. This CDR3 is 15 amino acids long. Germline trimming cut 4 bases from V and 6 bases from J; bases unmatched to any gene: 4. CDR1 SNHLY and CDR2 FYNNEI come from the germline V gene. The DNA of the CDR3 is TGTGCCAGCAGTGGGGGACAGGGGGCCAGTCAGCCCCAGCATTTT. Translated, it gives CASSGGQGASQPQHF.

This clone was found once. CDR3 loop: CASSQEPGLANNEQFF. The CDR3 bases are TGCGCCAGCAGCCAAGAGCCGGGACTAGCCAACAATGAGCAGTTCTTC. V gene TRBV4-3 combines with J gene TRBJ2-1, with 9 bases identical to TRBD2. Germline-derived CDR1 and CDR2 are LGHNA and YSLEER. The CDR3 runs 16 residues. With V trimmed by 0 bases and J by 5 bases, 5 bases remained unmatched.

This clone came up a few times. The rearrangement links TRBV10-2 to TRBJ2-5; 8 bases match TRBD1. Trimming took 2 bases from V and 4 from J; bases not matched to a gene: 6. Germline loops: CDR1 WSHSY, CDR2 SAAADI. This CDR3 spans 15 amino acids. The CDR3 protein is CASSEPFTGGETQYF. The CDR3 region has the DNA TGCGCCAGCAGTGAGCCGTTTACAGGGGGAGAGACCCAGTACTTC.